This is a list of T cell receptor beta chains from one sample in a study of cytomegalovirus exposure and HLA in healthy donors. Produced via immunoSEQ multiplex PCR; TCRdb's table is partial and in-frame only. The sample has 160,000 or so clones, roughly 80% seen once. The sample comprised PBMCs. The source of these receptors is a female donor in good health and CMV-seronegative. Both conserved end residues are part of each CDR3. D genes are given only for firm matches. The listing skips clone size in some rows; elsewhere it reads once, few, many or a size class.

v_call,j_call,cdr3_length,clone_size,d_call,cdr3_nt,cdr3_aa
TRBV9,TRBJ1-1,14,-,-,TGTGCCAGCAGCGGGAGGACGGCCAACACTGAAGCTTTCTTT,CASSGRTANTEAFF
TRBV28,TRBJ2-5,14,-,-,TGTGCCAGCAAACAGCGGGCTACCTCAGAGACCCAGTACTTC,CASKQRATSETQYF
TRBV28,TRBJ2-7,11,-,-,TGTGCCAGCAGTTCCCTAGCCGAGCAGTACTTC,CASSSLAEQYF
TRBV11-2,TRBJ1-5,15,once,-,TGTGCCAGCAGCTTGGGGGGGAGTAGCAATCAGCCCCAGCATTTT,CASSLGGSSNQPQHF
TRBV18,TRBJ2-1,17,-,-,TGTGCCAGCTCACCAATCGGGCTAGCGAATTCCTACAATGAGCAGTTCTTC,CASSPIGLANSYNEQFF
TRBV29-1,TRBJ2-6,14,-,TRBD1,TGCAGCGCTGGGACAGGGGCTGGGGCCAACGTCCTGACTTTC,CSAGTGAGANVLTF
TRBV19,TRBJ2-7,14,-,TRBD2,TGTGCCAGTAGTACTAGCGGGGGGCCCTACGAGCAGTACTTC,CASSTSGGPYEQYF
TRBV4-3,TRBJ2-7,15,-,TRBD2,TGCGCCAGCAGCCCCTCGGCTAGCGGGGTCTACGAGCAGTACTTC,CASSPSASGVYEQYF
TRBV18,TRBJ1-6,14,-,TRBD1,TGTGCCAGCTCACCGGACAGGGCCAGGGCACCCCTCCACTTT,CASSPDRARAPLHF
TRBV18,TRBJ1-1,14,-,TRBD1,TGTGCCAGCTCAGCGGGGACAGCGAACACTGAAGCTTTCTTT,CASSAGTANTEAFF
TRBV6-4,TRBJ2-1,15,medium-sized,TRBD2,TGTGCCAGCAGTGACTCTAGCGGGGATTACAATGAGCAGTTCTTC,CASSDSSGDYNEQFF
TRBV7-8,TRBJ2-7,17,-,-,TGTGCCAGCAGCTTATGGGGCGCCCTACAGGGTTCCTACGAGCAGTACTTC,CASSLWGALQGSYEQYF
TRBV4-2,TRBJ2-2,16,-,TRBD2,TGTGCCAGCAGCCCTAGGACGGGGAGGGACACCGGGGAGCTGTTTTTT,CASSPRTGRDTGELFF
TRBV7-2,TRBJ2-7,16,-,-,TGTGCCAGCAGCTTAAGCCCAGGTCGGGGAGGAGACGAGCAGTACTTC,CASSLSPGRGGDEQYF
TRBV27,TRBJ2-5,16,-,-,TGTGCCAGCAGTTTATCGGTCGAAAGCCCAAAAGAGACCCAGTACTTC,CASSLSVESPKETQYF
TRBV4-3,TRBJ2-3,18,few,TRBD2,TGCGCCAGCAGCCAAGCCCCCTCGACTAGCGGTAGCACAGATACGCAGTATTTT,CASSQAPSTSGSTDTQYF
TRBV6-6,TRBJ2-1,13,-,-,TGTGCCAGCAGCTTACCCCCCAGGGATGAGCAGTTCTTC,CASSLPPRDEQFF
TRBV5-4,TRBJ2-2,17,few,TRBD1,TGTGCCAGCAGCCCCACTGGACAGGAAACTACCACCGGGGAGCTGTTTTTT,CASSPTGQETTTGELFF
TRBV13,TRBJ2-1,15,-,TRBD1,TGTGCCAGCAGCACTACCCACGGACAGGGACATGAGCAGTTCTTC,CASSTTHGQGHEQFF
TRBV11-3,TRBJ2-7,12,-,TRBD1,TGTGCCAGCAGCTCACAGGGGTACGAGCAGTACTTC,CASSSQGYEQYF
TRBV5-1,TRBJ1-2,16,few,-,TGCGCCAGCAGCTTGGTAACAGGGTCCGATAACTATGGCTACACCTTC,CASSLVTGSDNYGYTF
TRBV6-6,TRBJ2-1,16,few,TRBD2,TGTGCCAGCAGTTTGGGACTAGCGCCCACCTACAATGAGCAGTTCTTC,CASSLGLAPTYNEQFF
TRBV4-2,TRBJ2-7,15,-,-,TGTGCCAGCAGCCAAGATATGCGGGAATCCTACGAGCAGTACTTC,CASSQDMRESYEQYF
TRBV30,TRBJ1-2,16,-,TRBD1,TGTGCCTGGAGTGTAGAGGAGGGGGCCTCTAACTATGGCTACACCTTC,CAWSVEEGASNYGYTF
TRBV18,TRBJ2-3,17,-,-,TGTGCCAGCTCACCGGGGTTGGCGGGTTCCGGCACAGATACGCAGTATTTT,CASSPGLAGSGTDTQYF
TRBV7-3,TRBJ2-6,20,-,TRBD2,TGTGCCAGCAGCCCCATCCTCACTAGCGGGAGGCTCTCTGGGGCCAACGTCCTGACTTTC,CASSPILTSGRLSGANVLTF
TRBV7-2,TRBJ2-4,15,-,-,TGTGCCAGCAGCTTAGGTCTCGGAGGCGGGGACATTCAGTACTTC,CASSLGLGGGDIQYF
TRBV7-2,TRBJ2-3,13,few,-,TGTGCCAGCAGTCCCGACAGAACAGATACGCAGTATTTT,CASSPDRTDTQYF
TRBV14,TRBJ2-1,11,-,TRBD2,TGTGCCAGCAGCCAAGGGGGGGGTCCGTTCTTC,CASSQGGGPFF
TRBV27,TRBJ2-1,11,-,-,TGTGCCCGCCTGAGGTACAATGAGCAGTTCTTC,CARLRYNEQFF
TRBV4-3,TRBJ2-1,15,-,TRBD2,TGCGCCAGCAGCCAAGATGGGGGCGGGAGGAATGAGCAGTTCTTC,CASSQDGGGRNEQFF
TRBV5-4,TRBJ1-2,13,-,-,TGTGCCAGCAGCACCCACGGCGGGCCCGGCTACACCTTC,CASSTHGGPGYTF
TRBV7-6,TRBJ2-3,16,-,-,TGTGTCAGCAGCTTAGCGGTAGCGGCTAGCACAGATACGCAGTATTTT,CVSSLAVAASTDTQYF
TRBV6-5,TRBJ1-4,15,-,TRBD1,TGTGCCAGCAGTTACGCGGGGACAGGTTACGAAAAACTGTTTTTT,CASSYAGTGYEKLFF